The 2 T cell receptor beta chains in this list originate from one sample, sequenced in a study of OX40 agonist ivuxolimab in advanced cancers. Repertoires were generated with immunoSEQ multiplex PCR, while TCRdb's copy carries only in-frame clones and drops some. The data hold more than 60,000 clones, with more than 65% observed a single time. Source: CD4+ or CD8+ T cells sorted from blood, taken in a trial of the OX40 agonist ivuxolimab. The receptors were sampled from an adult with an advanced solid tumor such as melanoma, head and neck, liver or kidney cancer.

V and J are TRBV25-1 and TRBJ1-4; 10 nucleotides line up with TRBD1. CDR1 and CDR2 (germline): MGHDK, SYGVNS. CDR3 length: 15 residues. The trim removed 4 bases at V and 7 bases at J, leaving 6 bases unmatched. CDR3 protein: CASSVDRGRGEKLFF. In nucleotides, the CDR3 is TGTGCCAGCAGTGTCGACAGGGGGCGGGGTGAAAAACTGTTTTTT.

This clone was found a few times. The rearrangement uses TRBV28 and TRBJ1-6, with D tentatively TRBD1 (6 bases). The CDR3 is 14 residues long. V lost 5 bases, J lost 10 bases, and 15 bases lay in between. Germline V CDR1 and CDR2: MDHEN, SYDVKM. The CDR3 nucleotides are TGTGCCAGCAGTCTCGGACAGAGGAAATCACCCCTCCACTTT. It is translated as CASSLGQRKSPLHF.